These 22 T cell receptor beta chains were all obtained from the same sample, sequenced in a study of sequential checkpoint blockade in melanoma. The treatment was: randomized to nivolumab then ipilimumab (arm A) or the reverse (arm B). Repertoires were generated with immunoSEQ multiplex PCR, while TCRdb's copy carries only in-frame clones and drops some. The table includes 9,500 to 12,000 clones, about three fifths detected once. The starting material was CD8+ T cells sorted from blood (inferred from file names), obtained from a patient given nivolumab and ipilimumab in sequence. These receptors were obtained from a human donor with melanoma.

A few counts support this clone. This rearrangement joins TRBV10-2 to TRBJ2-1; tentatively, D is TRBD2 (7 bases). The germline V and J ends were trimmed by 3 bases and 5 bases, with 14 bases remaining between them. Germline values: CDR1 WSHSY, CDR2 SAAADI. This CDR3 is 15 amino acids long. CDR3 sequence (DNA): TGCGCCAGCAGTGAAATCGGGGGGCTAAACAATGAGCAGTTCTTC. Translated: CASSEIGGLNNEQFF.

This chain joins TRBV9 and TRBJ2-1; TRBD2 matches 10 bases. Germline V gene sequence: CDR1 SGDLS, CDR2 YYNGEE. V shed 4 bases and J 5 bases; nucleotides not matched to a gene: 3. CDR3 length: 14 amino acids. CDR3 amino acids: CASSFGTSDNEQFF. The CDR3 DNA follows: TGTGCCAGCAGCTTTGGGACTAGCGACAATGAGCAGTTCTTC.

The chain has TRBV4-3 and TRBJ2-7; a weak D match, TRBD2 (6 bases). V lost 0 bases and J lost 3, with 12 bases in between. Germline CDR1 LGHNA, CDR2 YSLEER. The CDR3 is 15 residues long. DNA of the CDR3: TGCGCCAGCAGCCAAGAGGCTAGCGAGTACTACGAGCAGTACTTC. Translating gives CASSQEASEYYEQYF.

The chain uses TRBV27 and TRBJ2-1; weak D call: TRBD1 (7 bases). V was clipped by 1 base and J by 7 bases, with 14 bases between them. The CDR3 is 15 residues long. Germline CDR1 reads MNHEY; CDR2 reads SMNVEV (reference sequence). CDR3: CASSLYDRAGNEQFF. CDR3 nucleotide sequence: TGTGCCAGCAGTTTATACGACAGGGCGGGGAATGAGCAGTTCTTC.

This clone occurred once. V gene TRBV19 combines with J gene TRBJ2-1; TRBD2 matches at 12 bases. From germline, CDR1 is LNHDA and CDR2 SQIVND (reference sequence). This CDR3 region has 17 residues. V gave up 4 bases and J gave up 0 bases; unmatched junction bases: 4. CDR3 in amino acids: CASSNGLAGLSYNEQFF. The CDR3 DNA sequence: TGTGCCAGTAGTAACGGACTAGCGGGACTCTCCTACAATGAGCAGTTCTTC.

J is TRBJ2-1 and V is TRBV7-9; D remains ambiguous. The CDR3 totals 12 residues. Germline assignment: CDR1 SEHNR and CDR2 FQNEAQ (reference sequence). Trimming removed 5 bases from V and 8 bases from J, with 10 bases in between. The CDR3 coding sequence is TGTGCCAGCAGCCCACTCGCCCATGAGCAGTTCTTC. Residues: CASSPLAHEQFF.

The CDR3 protein is CASSFSTRTASYEQYF. The CDR3 DNA reads as TGTGCCAGCAGCTTTTCCACTCGGACTGCCTCCTACGAGCAGTACTTC. The chain has TRBV7-8 and TRBJ2-7; D perhaps matches TRBD2 (5 bases). CDR1 SGHVS and CDR2 FQNEAQ come from the germline V gene. V dropped 3 bases and J dropped 0 bases, with 15 bases sitting between them. This CDR3 is built from 16 residues.

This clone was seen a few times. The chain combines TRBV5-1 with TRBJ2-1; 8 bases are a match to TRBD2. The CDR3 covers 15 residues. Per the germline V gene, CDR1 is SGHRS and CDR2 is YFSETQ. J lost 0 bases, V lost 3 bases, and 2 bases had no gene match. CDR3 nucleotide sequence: TGCGCCAGCAGCTCAAGCGGGGGCTCCTACAATGAGCAGTTCTTC. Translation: CASSSSGGSYNEQFF. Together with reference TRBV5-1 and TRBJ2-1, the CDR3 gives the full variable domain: KAGVTQTPRYLIKTRGQQVTLSCSPISGHRSVSWYQQTPGQGLQFLFEYFSETQRNKGNFPGRFSGRQFSNSRSEMNVSTLELGDSALYLCASSSSGGSYNEQFFGPGTRLTVL.

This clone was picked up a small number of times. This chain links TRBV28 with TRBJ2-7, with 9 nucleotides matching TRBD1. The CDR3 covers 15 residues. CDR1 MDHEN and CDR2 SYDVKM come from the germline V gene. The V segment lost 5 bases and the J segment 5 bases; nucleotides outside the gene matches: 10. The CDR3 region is CASSLTTGGKDEQYF. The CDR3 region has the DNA TGTGCCAGCAGTCTCACGACAGGGGGTAAGGACGAGCAGTACTTC.

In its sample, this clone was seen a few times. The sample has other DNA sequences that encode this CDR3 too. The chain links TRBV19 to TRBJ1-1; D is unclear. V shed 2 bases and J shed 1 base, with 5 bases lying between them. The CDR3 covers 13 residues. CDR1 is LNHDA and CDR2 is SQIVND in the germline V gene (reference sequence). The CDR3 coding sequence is TGTGCCAGTAGTATAACCAGGAACACTGAAGCTTTCTTT. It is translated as CASSITRNTEAFF. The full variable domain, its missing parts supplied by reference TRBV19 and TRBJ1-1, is DGGITQSPKYLFRKEGQNVTLSCEQNLNHDAMYWYRQDPGQGLRLIYYSQIVNDFQKGDIAEGYSVSREKKESFPLTVTSAQKNPTAFYLCASSITRNTEAFFGQGTRLTVV.

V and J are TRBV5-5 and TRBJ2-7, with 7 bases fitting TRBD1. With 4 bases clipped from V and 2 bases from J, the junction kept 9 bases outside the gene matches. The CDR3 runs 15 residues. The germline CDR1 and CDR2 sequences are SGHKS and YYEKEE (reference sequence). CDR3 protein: CASSLYRDSPYEQYF. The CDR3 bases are TGTGCCAGCAGCCTCTACCGGGACAGCCCCTACGAGCAGTACTTC.

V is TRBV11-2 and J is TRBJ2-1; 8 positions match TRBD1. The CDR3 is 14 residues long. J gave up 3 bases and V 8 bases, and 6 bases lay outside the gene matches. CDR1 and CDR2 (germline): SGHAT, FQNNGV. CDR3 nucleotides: TGTGCCAGCTCAGACAGGGGTAACTACAATGAGCAGTTCTTC. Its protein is CASSDRGNYNEQFF.

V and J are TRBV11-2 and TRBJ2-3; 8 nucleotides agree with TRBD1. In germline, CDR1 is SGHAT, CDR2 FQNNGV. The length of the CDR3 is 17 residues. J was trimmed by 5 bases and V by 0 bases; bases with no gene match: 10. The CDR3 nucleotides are TGTGCCAGCAGCTTAGAGACGGGCAGGGGGCGTCAAGATACGCAGTATTTT. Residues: CASSLETGRGRQDTQYF.

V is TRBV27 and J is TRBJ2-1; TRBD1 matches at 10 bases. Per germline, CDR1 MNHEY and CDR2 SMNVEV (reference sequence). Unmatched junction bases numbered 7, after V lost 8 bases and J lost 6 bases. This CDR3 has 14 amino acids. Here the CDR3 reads CASGPGQGFNEQFF. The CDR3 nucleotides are TGTGCCAGCGGGCCGGGACAGGGGTTCAATGAGCAGTTCTTC.

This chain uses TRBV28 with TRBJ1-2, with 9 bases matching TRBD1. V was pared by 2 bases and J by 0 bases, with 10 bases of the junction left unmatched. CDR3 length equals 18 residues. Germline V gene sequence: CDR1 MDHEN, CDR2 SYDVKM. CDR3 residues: CASSLPYRGPLANYGYTF. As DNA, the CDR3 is TGTGCCAGCAGTTTACCCTACAGGGGGCCCCTAGCTAACTATGGCTACACCTTC.

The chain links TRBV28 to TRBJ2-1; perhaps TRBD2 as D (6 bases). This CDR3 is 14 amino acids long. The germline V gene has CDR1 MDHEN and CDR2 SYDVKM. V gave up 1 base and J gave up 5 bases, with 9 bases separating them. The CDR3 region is CASSLLGGDNEQFF. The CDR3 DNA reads TGTGCCAGCAGTTTATTAGGAGGGGACAATGAGCAGTTCTTC.

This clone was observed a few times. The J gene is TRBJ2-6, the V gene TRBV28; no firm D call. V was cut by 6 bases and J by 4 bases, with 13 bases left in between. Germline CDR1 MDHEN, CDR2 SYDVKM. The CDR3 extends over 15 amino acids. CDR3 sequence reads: CASSLVEFGANVLTF. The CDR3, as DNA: TGTGCCAGCAGCCTCGTGGAGTTCGGGGCCAACGTCCTGACTTTC.

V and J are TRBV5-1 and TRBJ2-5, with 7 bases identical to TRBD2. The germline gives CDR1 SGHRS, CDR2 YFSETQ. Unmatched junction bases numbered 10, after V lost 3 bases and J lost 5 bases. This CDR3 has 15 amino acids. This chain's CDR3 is CASSSLLAGVETQYF. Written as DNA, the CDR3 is TGCGCCAGCAGCTCCCTTCTGGCGGGAGTGGAGACCCAGTACTTC.

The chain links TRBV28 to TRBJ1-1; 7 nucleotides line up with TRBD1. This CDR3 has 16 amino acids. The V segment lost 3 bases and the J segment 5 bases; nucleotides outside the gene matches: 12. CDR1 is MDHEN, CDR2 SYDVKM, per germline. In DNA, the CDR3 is TGTGCCAGCAGTTTCCTGGGACAGTATCTAGGAACTGAAGCTTTCTTT. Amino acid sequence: CASSFLGQYLGTEAFF.

CDR3 protein: CASSQGQGIYEQYF. Here the CDR3 DNA reads TGCGCCAGCAGCCAAGGGCAGGGGATCTACGAGCAGTACTTC. The chain carries TRBV4-3 and TRBJ2-7, with D possibly being TRBD1 (6 bases). Trimming removed 1 base from V and 3 bases from J, with 10 bases in between. This CDR3 comprises 14 residues. Germline CDR1 is LGHNA and CDR2 is YSLEER.

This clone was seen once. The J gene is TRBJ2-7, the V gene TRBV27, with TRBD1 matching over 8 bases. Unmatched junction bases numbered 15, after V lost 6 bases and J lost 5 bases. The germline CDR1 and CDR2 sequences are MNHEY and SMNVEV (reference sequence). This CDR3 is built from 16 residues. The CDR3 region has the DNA TGTGCCAGCAGCTTAGGCTACCGGGACAGGTTTGACGAGCAGTACTTC. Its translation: CASSLGYRDRFDEQYF.

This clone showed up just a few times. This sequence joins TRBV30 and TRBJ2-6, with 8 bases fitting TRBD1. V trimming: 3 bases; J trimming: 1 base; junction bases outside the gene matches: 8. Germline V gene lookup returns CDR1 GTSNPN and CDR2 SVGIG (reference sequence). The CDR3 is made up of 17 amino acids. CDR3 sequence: CAWSPGQGFSGANVLTF. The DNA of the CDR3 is TGTGCCTGGAGCCCCGGACAGGGATTTTCTGGGGCCAACGTCCTGACTTTC.